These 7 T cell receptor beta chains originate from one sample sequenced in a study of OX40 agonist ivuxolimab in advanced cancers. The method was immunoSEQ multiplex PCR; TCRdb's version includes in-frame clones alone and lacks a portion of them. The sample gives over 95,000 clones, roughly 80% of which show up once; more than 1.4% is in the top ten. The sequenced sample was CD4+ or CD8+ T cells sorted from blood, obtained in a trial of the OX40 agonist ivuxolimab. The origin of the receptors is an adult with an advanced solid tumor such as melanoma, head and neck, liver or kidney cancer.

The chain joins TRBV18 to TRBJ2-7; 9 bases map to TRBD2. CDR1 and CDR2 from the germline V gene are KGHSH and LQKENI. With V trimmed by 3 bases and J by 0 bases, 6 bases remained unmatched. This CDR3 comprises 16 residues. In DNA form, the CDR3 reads TGTGCCAGCTCACCCCGGTCTAGCGGGGACTCCTACGAGCAGTACTTC. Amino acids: CASSPRSSGDSYEQYF. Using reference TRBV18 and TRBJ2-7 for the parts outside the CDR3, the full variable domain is NAGVMQNPRHLVRRRGQEARLRCSPMKGHSHVYWYRQLPEEGLKFMVYLQKENIIDESGMPKERFSAEFPKEGPSILRIQQVVRGDSAAYFCASSPRSSGDSYEQYFGPGTRLTVT.

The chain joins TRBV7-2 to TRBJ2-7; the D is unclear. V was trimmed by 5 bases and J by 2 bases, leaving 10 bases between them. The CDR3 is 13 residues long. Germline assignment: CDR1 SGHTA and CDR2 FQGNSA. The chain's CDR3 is CASSPGRTYEQYF. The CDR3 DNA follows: TGTGCCAGCAGCCCAGGACGGACCTACGAGCAGTACTTC.

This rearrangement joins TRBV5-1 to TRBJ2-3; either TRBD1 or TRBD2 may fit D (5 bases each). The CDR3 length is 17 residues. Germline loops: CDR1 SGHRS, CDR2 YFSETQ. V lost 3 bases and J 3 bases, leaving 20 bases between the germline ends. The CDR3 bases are TGCGCCAGCAGCTCCTCCGGGGCTAGTCGGTCGACAGATACGCAGTATTTT. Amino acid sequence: CASSSSGASRSTDTQYF.

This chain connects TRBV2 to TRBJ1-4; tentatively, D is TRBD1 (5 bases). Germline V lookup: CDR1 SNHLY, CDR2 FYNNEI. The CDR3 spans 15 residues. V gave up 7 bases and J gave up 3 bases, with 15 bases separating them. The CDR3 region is CASKGIGAANEKLFF. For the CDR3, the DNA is TGTGCCAGCAAAGGTATCGGGGCTGCTAATGAAAAACTGTTTTTT.

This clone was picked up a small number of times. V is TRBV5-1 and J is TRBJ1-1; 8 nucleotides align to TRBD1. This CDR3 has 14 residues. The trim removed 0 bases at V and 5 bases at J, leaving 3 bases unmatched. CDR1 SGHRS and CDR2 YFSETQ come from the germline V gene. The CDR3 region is CASSLARGRTEAFF. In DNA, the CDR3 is TGCGCCAGCAGCTTGGCCAGGGGGCGGACTGAAGCTTTCTTT.

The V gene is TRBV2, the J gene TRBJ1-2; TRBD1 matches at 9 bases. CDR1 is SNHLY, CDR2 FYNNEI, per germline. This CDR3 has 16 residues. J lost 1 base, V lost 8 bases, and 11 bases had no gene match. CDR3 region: CASPFRGQGINYGYTF. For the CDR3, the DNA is TGTGCCAGCCCCTTCCGGGGACAGGGCATTAACTATGGCTACACCTTC. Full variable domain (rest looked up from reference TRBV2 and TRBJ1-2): EPEVTQTPSHQVTQMGQEVILRCVPISNHLYFYWYRQILGQKVEFLVSFYNNEISEKSEIFDDQFSVERPDGSNFTLKIRSTKLEDSAMYFCASPFRGQGINYGYTFGSGTRLTVV.

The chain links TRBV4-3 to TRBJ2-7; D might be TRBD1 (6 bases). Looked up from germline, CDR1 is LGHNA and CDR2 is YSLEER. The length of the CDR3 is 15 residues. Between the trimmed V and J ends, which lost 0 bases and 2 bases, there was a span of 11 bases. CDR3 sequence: CASSQDRGHAYEQYF. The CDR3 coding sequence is TGCGCCAGCAGCCAAGACCGGGGACATGCCTACGAGCAGTACTTC.